This T cell receptor (beta chain) derives from a study of tumor-infiltrating lymphocytes in primary liver carcinoma. Study-wide context: Sample yields of productive TCRbeta reads, ranging from roughly 3.65 to 7.5 million, were similar across tissue types. General study findings and limits: Tumor-adjacent and tumor-blood pairs showed less overlap than tumor region pairs.

V lost 7 bases, J lost 5 bases, and 8 bases stayed unmatched. The CDR3 covers 14 residues. The sample holds one count of this clonotype. The antigen is unknown. TCR beta cDNA was prepared out of about 530 ng total RNA by means of a constant-region primer. Slightly modified ARM-PCR served as the procedure for the TCR beta libraries. These libraries came from three rounds of nested multiplex PCR. In the first two PCR rounds, TRBV1-TRBV30 forward primers were paired with a C-beta reverse primer, and each round lasted 10 cycles. One entry per CDR3 protein, called by TCRdb with MiXCR from the multiplex PCR reads. The profile shows 90,000 to 150,000 distinct CDR3 sequences, less than 75% of them singletons. Without any cell sorting, about 18-31 mg of bulk tissue yielded co-extracted RNA and DNA.

Material: tumor-adjacent normal liver tissue. The receptor was isolated from a woman between 55 and 75 years old with primary liver carcinoma and hepatitis B virus infection. This chain joins TRBV12-3 or TRBV12-4 and TRBJ2-1, with 7 bases matching TRBD1. CDR3 DNA sequence: TGTGCCAGCAAGACAGGGACACCCCACAATGAGCAGTTCTTC. Its translation is CASKTGTPHNEQFF.